Following are 26 T cell receptor beta chains from one sample sequenced in a study of blood T cell repertoires in COVID-19. Sequencing was performed with immunoSEQ multiplex PCR; in TCRdb, only in-frame clones are kept and a portion is missing. The data show 250,000 to 300,000 clones, approximately 85% seen once. The sample consisted of peripheral blood. All receptors derive from a woman in her sixties or seventies with acute or convalescent COVID-19.

This chain uses TRBV4-2 with TRBJ2-1; 12 bases align to TRBD2. Germline V gives CDR1 LGHNA, CDR2 YNFKEQ. This CDR3 spans 18 amino acids. Germline trimming cut 0 bases from V and 1 base from J; bases unmatched to any gene: 4. CDR3 sequence (DNA): TGTGCCAGCAGCCAAGAACTAGCGGGGGGCACTTCCTACAATGAGCAGTTCTTC. The encoded protein is CASSQELAGGTSYNEQFF.

The chain's CDR3 is CASKPTAIYEQYF. The CDR3 DNA reads as TGTGCCAGCAAGCCGACAGCAATCTACGAGCAGTACTTC. V and J are TRBV6-5 and TRBJ2-7; D is possibly TRBD1 (5 bases). The CDR3 sequence is 13 residues long. Germline CDR1 MNHEY, CDR2 SVGAGI. V was cut by 7 bases and J by 3 bases, with 13 bases left in between.

This rearrangement joins TRBV18 to TRBJ1-4, with D perhaps TRBD1 (6 bases). Deletions cut 3 bases from V and 4 bases from J, with 12 bases between. Germline V lookup: CDR1 KGHSH, CDR2 LQKENI. This CDR3 has 15 residues. The DNA for the CDR3 is TGTGCCAGCTCACCCATCACAGGGCGTAATGAAAAACTGTTTTTT. This gives the protein CASSPITGRNEKLFF.

The CDR3 sequence is CASSRPSLETEAFF. The CDR3 bases are TGTGCCAGTAGTAGACCCTCGTTGGAGACTGAAGCTTTCTTT. The chain uses TRBV19 and TRBJ1-1; D ambiguous. Germline V gene sequence: CDR1 LNHDA, CDR2 SQIVND (reference sequence). This CDR3 has 14 amino acids. The V end was cut by 4 bases, the J end by 5 bases, with 14 bases between.

This clone was seen only once. V and J are TRBV2 and TRBJ1-1; 7 positions agree with TRBD1. The CDR3 extends over 14 amino acids. J gave up 5 bases and V 5 bases, and 8 bases lay outside the gene matches. Germline V gene data show CDR1 as SNHLY and CDR2 as FYNNEI. CDR3 bases: TGTGCCAGCAGTCGGAGGGGGCGGCGGACTGAAGCTTTCTTT. Its protein product is CASSRRGRRTEAFF.

This clone appeared many times. The chain is built from TRBV6-6 and TRBJ1-1, with D possibly matching TRBD1 (6 bases). This CDR3 comprises 11 residues. From germline, CDR1 is MNHNY and CDR2 SVGAGI (reference sequence). Trimming removed 5 bases from V and 14 bases from J, with 15 bases in between. CDR3 sequence: CASSTTGQLFF. For the CDR3, the DNA is TGTGCCAGCAGTACTACCGGACAGCTGTTCTTT.

The chain employs TRBV20-1 and TRBJ2-3; no definite D call. Per the germline V gene, CDR1 is DFQATT and CDR2 is SNEGSKA (reference sequence). The CDR3 has 11 residues. V gave up 1 base and J gave up 6 bases, with 5 bases separating them. CDR3 sequence (DNA): TGCAGTGCTAGAGTCTCTGATACGCAGTATTTT. Its translation is CSARVSDTQYF.

The count of this clone is one. This chain connects TRBV27 to TRBJ2-5, with D possibly TRBD2 on 5 matching bases. This CDR3 comprises 13 residues. The germline V gene has CDR1 MNHEY and CDR2 SMNVEV (reference sequence). Deletions cut 3 bases from V and 5 bases from J, with 10 bases between. The CDR3 bases are TGTGCCAGCAGTTTGAGACTACTGGAGACCCAGTACTTC. Translation: CASSLRLLETQYF.

This sequence joins TRBV11-2 and TRBJ2-1; D is ambiguous. The V end was cut by 2 bases, the J end by 6 bases, with 14 bases between. This CDR3 is built from 15 residues. Germline V gene sequence: CDR1 SGHAT, CDR2 FQNNGV. The CDR3 bases are TGTGCCAGCAGCTTACGTTCGAGCCTAGTCAATGAGCAGTTCTTC. This sequence encodes CASSLRSSLVNEQFF. Filled out from reference TRBV11-2 and TRBJ2-1, the complete variable domain reads EAGVAQSPRYKIIEKRQSVAFWCNPISGHATLYWYQQILGQGPKLLIQFQNNGVVDDSQLPKDRFSAERLKGVDSTLKIQPAKLEDSAVYLCASSLRSSLVNEQFFGPGTRLTVL.

The chain combines TRBV28 with TRBJ2-1; 8 positions match TRBD1. The CDR3 spans 18 residues. Trimming at V came to 6 bases and at J to 7 bases, leaving 20 bases not matched to a gene. Germline V gene data show CDR1 as MDHEN and CDR2 as SYDVKM. The CDR3 DNA is TGTGCCAGCAGCCACGCCCACGGGAGCAGGGGGCTGGGGAATGAGCAGTTCTTC. Residues: CASSHAHGSRGLGNEQFF.

V usage is TRBV2 and J usage is TRBJ2-7; D unclear. The CDR3 sequence is 12 residues long. The germline gives CDR1 SNHLY, CDR2 FYNNEI. V was shortened by 6 bases and J by 5 bases, with 11 bases between the two germline ends. For the CDR3, the DNA is TGTGCCAGCAGCGTCACTAAAAACGAGCAGTACTTC. Amino acids: CASSVTKNEQYF.

The chain combines TRBV30 with TRBJ1-1; 8 bases are a match to TRBD1. The CDR3 is made up of 13 amino acids. With 5 bases clipped from V and 5 bases from J, the junction kept 7 bases outside the gene matches. Germline CDR1 GTSNPN, CDR2 SVGIG (reference sequence). CDR3: CAWVRTGWTEAFF. In DNA form, the CDR3 reads TGTGCCTGGGTTAGGACAGGGTGGACTGAAGCTTTCTTT.

V gene TRBV6-2 or TRBV6-3 combines with J gene TRBJ2-5; tentatively, D is TRBD1 (8 bases). CDR3 length: 15 amino acids. Trimming took 5 bases from V and 4 from J, leaving 17 bases between them. Germline V gene data show CDR1 as MNHEY and CDR2 as SVGEGT. CDR3 in amino acids: CASSQQGGARETQYF. The CDR3 nucleotides read TGTGCCAGCAGTCAACAGGGGGGGGCTCGAGAGACCCAGTACTTC.

The gene calls are TRBV5-6 and TRBJ1-5; D is unclear. CDR3 length equals 16 residues. Germline V gene sequence: CDR1 SGHDT, CDR2 YYEEEE. V dropped 1 base and J dropped 0 bases, with 11 bases sitting between them. The CDR3 DNA sequence: TGTGCCAGCAGCTTGAGTCGGGTTCTTAGCAATCAGCCCCAGCATTTT. It yields the protein CASSLSRVLSNQPQHF.

A word on this clone: The same CDR3 arises from other DNA sequences in this sample as well. The CDR3 bases are TGTGCCTCTGGGGGGGGCACAGATACGCAGTATTTT. It is translated as CASGGGTDTQYF. V gene TRBV3-1 (or the pseudogene TRBV3-2) combines with J gene TRBJ2-3; 7 bases line up with TRBD2. The CDR3 length is 12 residues. With 11 bases clipped from V and 1 base from J, the junction kept 3 bases outside the gene matches. CDR1 is LGHDT and CDR2 is YNNKEL in the germline V gene (reference sequence).

This clone was seen only a few times. V and J are TRBV2 and TRBJ2-7; the D gene is possibly TRBD2 (5 bases). V gave up 5 bases and J gave up 1 base, with 15 bases separating them. Germline assignment: CDR1 SNHLY and CDR2 FYNNEI. CDR3 length: 15 amino acids. The CDR3 sequence: CASSLLDRRSYEQYF. CDR3 bases: TGTGCCAGCAGTTTGCTGGACCGGAGGTCCTACGAGCAGTACTTC.

This chain joins TRBV18 and TRBJ2-3; D uncertain. The CDR3 extends over 12 amino acids. V lost 3 bases and J 3 bases, leaving 4 bases between the germline ends. Per germline, CDR1 KGHSH and CDR2 LQKENI. The CDR3 sequence is CASSPRTDTQYF. DNA of the CDR3: TGTGCCAGCTCACCTCGGACAGATACGCAGTATTTT.

V and J are TRBV7-3 and TRBJ1-6; 8 bases line up with TRBD1. There are 15 residues in the CDR3. CDR1 SGHTA and CDR2 FQGTGA come from the germline V gene. V was clipped by 2 bases and J by 9 bases; unmatched bases: 6. The DNA for the CDR3 is TGTGCCAGCAGCTTACAGGACAGGGTGGGTTCACCCCTCCACTTT. Its protein is CASSLQDRVGSPLHF.

The rearrangement uses TRBV19 and TRBJ1-2, with TRBD1 identical over 7 bases. After removal of 6 bases from V and 6 bases from J, the junction contained 10 bases not matched to a gene. The length of the CDR3 is 14 residues. CDR1 and CDR2 from the germline V gene are LNHDA and SQIVND (reference sequence). The CDR3 region is CASSQGDRVDGYTF. The CDR3 DNA reads TGTGCCAGTAGCCAAGGAGACAGGGTTGATGGCTACACCTTC. Combining the CDR3 with reference TRBV19 and TRBJ1-2 gives the whole variable domain DGGITQSPKYLFRKEGQNVTLSCEQNLNHDAMYWYRQDPGQGLRLIYYSQIVNDFQKGDIAEGYSVSREKKESFPLTVTSAQKNPTAFYLCASSQGDRVDGYTFGSGTRLTVV.

V usage is TRBV29-1 and J usage is TRBJ1-1, with D possibly TRBD1 on 5 matching bases. The CDR3 spans 12 residues. CDR1 and CDR2 from the germline V gene are SQVTM and ANQGSEA. Trimming removed 6 bases from V and 1 base from J, with 9 bases in between. CDR3 protein: CSVRQTNTEAFF. CDR3 coding DNA: TGCAGCGTGCGACAGACGAACACTGAAGCTTTCTTT.

The chain couples TRBV30 to TRBJ1-6, with D perhaps matching TRBD1 (6 bases). The V end was cut by 5 bases, the J end by 10 bases, with 15 bases between. The CDR3 consists of 13 residues. Germline V gene sequence: CDR1 GTSNPN, CDR2 SVGIG (reference sequence). In nucleotides, the CDR3 is TGTGCCTGGGTGCCAGGGGTTGGATCACCCCTCCACTTT. This sequence encodes CAWVPGVGSPLHF.

This clone came up once. CDR3 DNA sequence: TGTGCCAGCAGCCGGGACAGGGGGTACAATGAGCAGTTCTTC. Amino acids: CASSRDRGYNEQFF. This sequence joins TRBV2 and TRBJ2-1, with TRBD1 identical over 11 bases. CDR1 and CDR2 (germline): SNHLY, FYNNEI. Trimming removed 6 bases from V and 4 bases from J; junction bases left unmatched: 2. CDR3 length equals 14 residues.

The genes are TRBV5-1 and TRBJ1-4; TRBD1 agrees at 8 bases. J was trimmed by 4 bases and V by 2 bases; bases with no gene match: 7. The germline V gene has CDR1 SGHRS and CDR2 YFSETQ. The CDR3 covers 16 residues. The CDR3 coding sequence is TGCGCCAGCAGCTTAACAGGGGGGACACTTAATGAAAAACTGTTTTTT. It codes for CASSLTGGTLNEKLFF.

The genes are TRBV20-1 and TRBJ2-5, with 9 bases that match TRBD2. V lost 3 bases, J lost 5 bases, and 7 bases stayed unmatched. CDR1 and CDR2 from the germline V gene are DFQATT and SNEGSKA (reference sequence). This CDR3 contains 14 residues. The DNA for the CDR3 is TGCAGTGCTAGTGCCAGCGGGGGGCTGGAGACCCAGTACTTC. Translation gives CSASASGGLETQYF.

The J gene is TRBJ2-1, the V gene TRBV7-8, with 9 nucleotides matching TRBD1. The CDR3 is made up of 15 amino acids. The V gene's germline CDR1 is SGHVS and CDR2 FQNEAQ. The V and J ends lost 5 bases and 7 bases, in that order; junction bases with no gene match: 9. As DNA, the CDR3 is TGTGCCAGCAGCCTAGGACAGGGGCGGAAGAATGAGCAGTTCTTC. Protein: CASSLGQGRKNEQFF.

This clone was seen a handful of times. DNA for the CDR3: TGTGCCAGCAGCGCTCGCGGACAGGGGCCCTATAGCAATCAGCCCCAGCATTTT. It is translated as CASSARGQGPYSNQPQHF. The J gene is TRBJ1-5, the V gene TRBV5-5; 9 nucleotides agree with TRBD1. Losses at the gene ends were 4 bases for V and 0 bases for J; bases not matched to a gene: 11. This CDR3 has 18 amino acids. Per the germline V gene, CDR1 is SGHKS and CDR2 is YYEKEE (reference sequence). Full variable domain (outside the CDR3, taken from reference TRBV5-5 and TRBJ1-5): DAGVTQSPTHLIKTRGQQVTLRCSPISGHKSVSWYQQVLGQGPQFIFQYYEKEERGRGNFPDRFSARQFPNYSSELNVNALLLGDSALYLCASSARGQGPYSNQPQHFGDGTRLSIL.